This T cell receptor beta chain was found in a study of spatial heterogeneity in lung cancer. Overall study context: Consistent detection of more beta-chain than alpha-chain sequences was observed.

Time point indicated: sample taken at primary tumor resection. Researchers sequenced whole RNA taken from tumor, nontumor lung or frozen PBMC without sorting. The cohort: approximately 74 early-stage, untreated non-small cell lung cancer patients. Findings and limits, study-wide: In blood, ubiquitous expanded tumor TCRs appeared more at resection than follow-up.

The library protocol tagged each TCR cDNA with a unique molecular identifier. TCRdb passed the 5' RACE reads through MiXCR, listing each CDR3 protein once. The sample contains 40,000 or so distinct CDR3 sequences, around 7% of which appear only once. About this clonotype: Its antigen remains unidentified.

The receptor comes from a male donor with early-stage non-small cell lung cancer. This specimen was PBMCs, taken at surgery.

This CDR3 is CASSREGGAGAGELFF. DNA for the CDR3: TGCGCCAGCAGCCGAGAAGGGGGCGCAGGGGCCGGGGAGCTGTTTTTT. This chain links TRBV4-3 with TRBJ2-2, with TRBD1 identical over 7 bases. V trimming: 4 bases; J trimming: 6 bases; junction bases outside the gene matches: 11. Germline CDR1 reads LGHNA; CDR2 reads YSLEER. CDR3 length: 16 amino acids.